This note documents a single TCR beta chain sequence. Its antigen is undetermined. Over several immunoSEQ plates, each subset's genomic DNA was distributed in even portions. Sorted-subset replicate PCRs used roughly 180 ng DNA, approximately 27,000 T cell genomes. TCRdb's table, derived via immunoSEQ multiplex PCR, lists solely in-frame clones and lacks some. The table records 760,000 or so clones, around 96% of them present only once. V was shortened by 1 base and J by 0 bases, with 18 bases between the two germline ends. CDR1 SGHTA and CDR2 FQGNSA come from the germline V gene. This CDR3 is built from 19 residues. This sample is part of a study of shared clonotypes between healthy human individuals. Study summary: Donors had three CD4 naive, three CD4 memory, two CD8 naive and one CD8 memory plate apiece. Whole-study findings and limits: Generation probabilities were higher for clonotypes shared across all four sorted-subset donors than for unshared ones.

The naive CD8 population came from CD45RO-negative cells selected for CCR7, without terminally differentiated effector memory CD45RA+ cells. The sequenced material came from naive CD8+ T cells sorted from blood. This clonotype was obtained from a man aged 30 to 45 in good health. This chain uses TRBV7-2 with TRBJ2-2, with D perhaps matching TRBD1 (5 bases). CDR3 in amino acids: CASSLGHDRYDANTGELFF. CDR3 nucleotides: TGTGCCAGCAGCTTAGGACACGACAGATACGACGCGAACACCGGGGAGCTGTTTTTT.